This T cell receptor (beta chain) was profiled in a study of radiation and T cells in renal cell carcinoma. General study points: Baseline intratumoral clonotype presence is unknown without pretreatment biopsies.

V lost 5 bases to trimming and J lost 1 base, with 2 bases between them. The CDR3 totals 11 residues. The V gene's germline CDR1 is SGHTA and CDR2 FQGNSA. A word on this clone: The antigen remains unidentified. This sample also contains other DNA sequences that code for the same CDR3.

Time point reported: baseline pretreatment blood. The treatment: 15 Gy SBRT to primary tumor, nephrectomy 4 weeks later. The patient's renal cell carcinoma had clear cell pathology. Clones were read by immunoSEQ multiplex PCR, and TCRdb kept only the in-frame ones, dropping some. This sample carries more than 75,000 clones, over 75% of them seen once, and the ten largest clones take roughly 7%. The receptor was derived from a man aged 55 to 70 with renal cell carcinoma. The chain couples TRBV7-2 to TRBJ2-5; D is uncertain. The sequences come from blood, collected from a patient whose treatment included radiotherapy and nephrectomy. The CDR3 here is CASSPQETQYF. The CDR3 region has the DNA TGTGCCAGCAGCCCCCAAGAGACCCAGTACTTC.